This T cell receptor beta chain is from a study of human T cells and chemical hapten exposure. Study summary: TCR yields per sample varied, mainly owing to small pooled library volume differences.

TCRdb itself ran the RACE reads through MiXCR, one entry per CDR3 protein. Here the sample spans approximately 90,000 distinct CDR3 sequences, about 10% being singletons. V lost 2 bases, J lost 6 bases, and 17 bases lay in between. Germline-derived CDR1 and CDR2 are SNHLY and FYNNEI. The CDR3 spans 16 residues. Time point indicated: patch test 1, 2 weeks after DPC sensitization. As to treatment: therapeutic diphenylcyclopropenone sensitization with weekly scalp DPC. At least ten counts were recorded for this clonotype. This TCR derives from a man aged 35 to 55 with alopecia areata. Some clones in this sample may be carry-over from other donors' samples. The sequencing used whole blood, collected in connection with sensitization to the hapten diphenylcyclopropenone (DPC). The V call is TRBV2, the J call TRBJ1-5; D ambiguous. CDR3 in DNA: TGTGCCAGCAGTGAAACCTCTTGGAGGGCGAGTCAGCCCCAGCATTTT. Translating it yields CASSETSWRASQPQHF.